This is a list of T cell receptor beta chains from one sample in a study of shared clonotypes between healthy human individuals. Produced via immunoSEQ multiplex PCR; TCRdb's table is partial and in-frame only. The sample includes about 2.1 million clones, under 95% of them seen just once. Sequencing was carried out using naive CD8+ T cells from PBMCs. The source of these receptors is a man aged 18 to 30 in good health. Some clones in this sample may be carry-over from other donors' samples. Each CDR3 is given with its conserved first and last residue. D genes are given only for firm matches. Clone size, where shown, is once, few, many, or a class for clones that have expanded.

V gene	J gene	clone size	D gene	CDR3 DNA	CDR3 protein
TRBV7-9	TRBJ2-1	NA	NA	TGTGCCAGCGGCCCCTTTGTTAATGAGCAGTTCTTC	CASGPFVNEQFF
TRBV7-9	TRBJ1-4	NA	NA	TGTGCCAGCAGCTTAACGGGGAGCGAAAAACTGTTTTTT	CASSLTGSEKLFF
TRBV4-1	TRBJ1-5	NA	NA	TGCGCCAGCAGCCAAGTATACAGTCAGCCCTACCGGAATCAGCCCCAGCATTTT	CASSQVYSQPYRNQPQHF
TRBV6-1	TRBJ2-1	NA	NA	TGTGCCAGCAACCAGGTATACTACAATGAGCAGTTCTTC	CASNQVYYNEQFF
TRBV4-1	TRBJ2-7	NA	TRBD1	TGCGCCAGCAGCCAACTGGTCGGGACAGGTTTCTCCTACGAGCAGTACTTC	CASSQLVGTGFSYEQYF
TRBV9	TRBJ2-2	NA	TRBD2	TGTGCCAGCAGACCCGGGGGGTTGAACACCGGGGAGCTGTTTTTT	CASRPGGLNTGELFF
TRBV6-5	TRBJ2-1	NA	NA	TGTGCCAGCAGTCCCGACGGGGACCACAATGAGCAGTTCTTC	CASSPDGDHNEQFF
TRBV6-6	TRBJ2-7	NA	TRBD1	TGTGCCAGCAGCTCCCCAGGGGGCGCCCTGGCCGAGCAGTACTTC	CASSSPGGALAEQYF
TRBV2	TRBJ2-1	NA	NA	TGTGCCAGCAGTGAAACCCTCAGCGTCACCTACAATGAGCAGTTCTTC	CASSETLSVTYNEQFF
TRBV19	TRBJ1-1	NA	NA	TGTGCCAGTAGTATAGACTCCCCCCGCGGGAGGGGTACTGAAGCTTTCTTT	CASSIDSPRGRGTEAFF
TRBV6-5	TRBJ2-5	NA	NA	TGTGCCAGCAGTACGGTTGGGTGGGGAGAGACCCAGTACTTC	CASSTVGWGETQYF
TRBV6-6	TRBJ2-7	NA	NA	TGTGCCAGCAGTTACTCGGGACCAGGGGACGAGCAGTACTTC	CASSYSGPGDEQYF
TRBV6-5	TRBJ1-2	NA	NA	TGTGCCAGCAGTCCACCCGGAACTGTCACTGGCTACACCTTC	CASSPPGTVTGYTF
TRBV7-9	TRBJ1-2	NA	NA	TGTGCCAGCAGCTGGAGGGGGGCGAAGTCCTATGGCTACACCTTC	CASSWRGAKSYGYTF
TRBV7-9	TRBJ1-1	NA	TRBD1	TGTGCCAGCAGCTTAGCCGGGACAGGGGTAGAAGCTTTCTTT	CASSLAGTGVEAFF
TRBV27	TRBJ2-4	NA	NA	TGTGCCAGCAGTTTAGGGGGAAATTTGGGAATTCAGTACTTC	CASSLGGNLGIQYF
TRBV19	TRBJ1-5	NA	NA	TGTGCCAGTAGTGCCGGAGAGGCCAGCAATCAGCCCCAGCATTTT	CASSAGEASNQPQHF
TRBV7-3	TRBJ2-1	NA	NA	TGTGCCAGCAGCTTATATGGAGGGGATTTAGGCAATGAGCAGTTCTTC	CASSLYGGDLGNEQFF
TRBV5-1	TRBJ2-1	NA	NA	TGCGCCAGCAGCTTGCTGAGGGAGCGAACCTACAATGAGCAGTTCTTC	CASSLLRERTYNEQFF
TRBV21-1	TRBJ1-1	NA	NA	TGTGCCAGCAGCCGACAGGGGTTGGAAACGAACACTGAAGCTTTCTTT	CASSRQGLETNTEAFF
TRBV5-1	TRBJ2-7	once	TRBD1	TGCGCCAGCAGCTCTGGTGGATCGGGACAGGGGACGTGGGAGCAGTACTTC	CASSSGGSGQGTWEQYF
TRBV5-8	TRBJ1-5	NA	NA	TGTGCCAGCAGTCACGGGGTAGCCAGGGGAGGGGATCAGCCCCAGCATTTT	CASSHGVARGGDQPQHF
TRBV13	TRBJ2-7	once	NA	TGTGCCAGCAGCTTAACTCGGAACGAATCGATCTACGAGCAGTACTTC	CASSLTRNESIYEQYF
TRBV7-8	TRBJ2-3	NA	NA	TGTGCCAGCGGGGACGGGACGGGAAGCACAGATACGCAGTATTTT	CASGDGTGSTDTQYF
TRBV10-3	TRBJ1-1	NA	TRBD1	TGTGCCATCAGTGATCTGGGACAGTATAGCACTGAAGCTTTCTTT	CAISDLGQYSTEAFF
TRBV9	TRBJ2-2	NA	NA	TGTGCCAGCAGCGTAGTTCCCCGCGACACCGGGGAGCTGTTTTTT	CASSVVPRDTGELFF
TRBV19	TRBJ2-7	NA	TRBD2	TGTGCCAGTAGCCCAAGGGGAGGGGAATGGTACGAGCAGTACTTC	CASSPRGGEWYEQYF
TRBV19	TRBJ2-1	NA	TRBD2	TGTGCCAGTAGTATACGGGGGGGGTCCTACAATGAGCAGTTCTTC	CASSIRGGSYNEQFF
TRBV27	TRBJ2-1	NA	NA	TGTGCCAGCAGTTTCGGGACTCGCAATGAGCAGTTCTTC	CASSFGTRNEQFF
TRBV19	TRBJ2-1	NA	TRBD2	TGTGCCAGTATGGGGGGGGTTCGCTACAATGAGCAGTTCTTC	CASMGGVRYNEQFF
TRBV18	TRBJ2-1	NA	NA	TGTGCCAGCTCACCGGATGTTTACAATGAGCAGTTCTTC	CASSPDVYNEQFF
TRBV7-2	TRBJ2-2	once	TRBD2	TGTGCCAGCAGCTTTATGGAGCGGGAGTGGGGCGGGGAGCTGTTTTTT	CASSFMEREWGGELFF
TRBV9	TRBJ1-3	NA	TRBD1	TGTGCCAGCAGGGGACAGGGGGCAGGGGGAAACACCATATATTTT	CASRGQGAGGNTIYF
TRBV19	TRBJ2-1	NA	TRBD2	TGTGCCAGTAGTATAGGTCTAGCGGGAGGCTCCTACAATGAGCAGTTCTTC	CASSIGLAGGSYNEQFF
TRBV4-3	TRBJ1-2	NA	NA	TGCGCCAGCAGCCAAGGGACGGAATACTATGGCTACACCTTC	CASSQGTEYYGYTF
TRBV5-6	TRBJ2-1	once	NA	TGTGCCAGCAGCCCGGGATCCTACAATGAGCAGTTCTTC	CASSPGSYNEQFF
TRBV19	TRBJ2-2	NA	NA	TGTGCCAGTAGTATAGACGGGGGAGACACCGGGGAGCTGTTTTTT	CASSIDGGDTGELFF
TRBV10-3	TRBJ1-1	NA	NA	TGTGCCATCAGTGAACTGAACACTGAAGCTTTCTTT	CAISELNTEAFF
TRBV27	TRBJ2-7	NA	NA	TGTGCCAGCAGTTCTCTTCTCTCCAGGGGCTACGAGCAGTACTTC	CASSSLLSRGYEQYF
TRBV19	TRBJ1-2	NA	NA	TGTGCCAGTAGTCCCAAGAGCCGCTATGGCTACACCTTC	CASSPKSRYGYTF
TRBV27	TRBJ1-5	NA	NA	TGTGCCAGCAGCGTACAGGGACGCGGTCAGCCCCAGCATTTT	CASSVQGRGQPQHF
TRBV7-9	TRBJ1-2	NA	NA	TGTGCCAGCAGCTTAGGGGGACGGGGGATGGATGGCTACACCTTC	CASSLGGRGMDGYTF
TRBV7-8	TRBJ1-5	few	NA	TGTGCCAGCAGCTTAGTCTCAGGCAATCAGCCCCAGCATTTT	CASSLVSGNQPQHF
TRBV11-2	TRBJ2-3	NA	NA	TGTGCCAGCAGCCAGGGGGGTGATACGCAGTATTTT	CASSQGGDTQYF
TRBV30	TRBJ2-5	NA	NA	TGTGCCTGGAGTTCGATAGCGGAAGAGACCCAGTACTTC	CAWSSIAEETQYF
TRBV6-1	TRBJ2-7	NA	NA	TGTGCCAGCAGTGCCTATCCAGGGGAGGACTACGAGCAGTACTTC	CASSAYPGEDYEQYF
TRBV18	TRBJ1-4	NA	NA	TGTGCCAGCTCACCAGAATCCTATAATGAAAAACTGTTTTTT	CASSPESYNEKLFF
TRBV10-3	TRBJ2-7	once	NA	TGTGCCATCAGCGCAGGGAAAGACGAGCAGTACTTC	CAISAGKDEQYF